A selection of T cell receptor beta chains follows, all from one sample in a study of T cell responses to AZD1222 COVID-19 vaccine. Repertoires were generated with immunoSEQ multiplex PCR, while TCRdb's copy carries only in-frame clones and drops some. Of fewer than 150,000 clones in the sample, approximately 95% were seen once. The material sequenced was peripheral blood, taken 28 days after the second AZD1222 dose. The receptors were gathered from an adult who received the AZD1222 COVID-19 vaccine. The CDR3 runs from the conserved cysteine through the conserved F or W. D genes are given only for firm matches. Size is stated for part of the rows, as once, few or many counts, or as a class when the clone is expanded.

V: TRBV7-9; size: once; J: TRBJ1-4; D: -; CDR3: CASSLEGMAAGEKLFF; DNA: TGTGCCAGCAGCTTAGAGGGAATGGCGGCTGGTGAAAAACTGTTTTTT
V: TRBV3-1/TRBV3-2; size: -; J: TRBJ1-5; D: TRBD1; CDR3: CASRTVGQGKIYAISNQPQHF; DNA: TGTGCCAGCAGGACAGTAGGACAGGGCAAAATATATGCCATTAGCAATCAGCCCCAGCATTTT
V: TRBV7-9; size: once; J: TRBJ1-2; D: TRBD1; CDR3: CASSTRPGGDYGYTF; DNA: TGTGCCAGCAGCACAAGACCAGGGGGTGACTATGGCTACACCTTC
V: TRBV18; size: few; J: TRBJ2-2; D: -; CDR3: CASSPRRGATGELFF; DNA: TGTGCCAGCTCACCGCGACGGGGGGCCACCGGGGAGCTGTTTTTT
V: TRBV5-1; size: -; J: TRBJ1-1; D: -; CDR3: CASSLAILGYEAFF; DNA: TGCGCCAGCAGCTTGGCCATTCTGGGGTATGAAGCTTTCTTT
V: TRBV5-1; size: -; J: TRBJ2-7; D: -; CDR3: CASSSPLKPYEQYF; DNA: TGCGCCAGCAGTTCACCTTTAAAACCCTACGAGCAGTACTTC
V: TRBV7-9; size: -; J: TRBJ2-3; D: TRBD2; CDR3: CASSLALGGGPLDTQYF; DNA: TGTGCCAGCAGCTTAGCCCTTGGCGGGGGGCCATTGGATACGCAGTATTTT
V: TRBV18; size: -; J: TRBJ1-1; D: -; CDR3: CASSPPGGLNTEAFF; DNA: TGTGCCAGCTCACCCCCCGGGGGGCTTAACACTGAAGCTTTCTTT
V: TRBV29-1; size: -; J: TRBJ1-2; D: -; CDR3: CSVEGGARRGPTF; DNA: TGCAGCGTTGAGGGAGGGGCTCGAAGGGGACCCACCTTC
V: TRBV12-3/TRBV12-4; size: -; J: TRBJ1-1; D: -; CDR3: CASRPFMETEAFF; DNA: TGTGCCAGCAGACCCTTTATGGAGACTGAAGCTTTCTTT
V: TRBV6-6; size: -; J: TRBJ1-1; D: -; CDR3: CASRRSHSQVGTEAFF; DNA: TGTGCCAGCCGGAGATCCCATTCACAGGTGGGCACTGAAGCTTTCTTT
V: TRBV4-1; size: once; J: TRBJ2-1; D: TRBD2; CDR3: CASSQAEGGAVWGVNNEQFF; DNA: TGCGCCAGCAGCCAAGCCGAGGGAGGGGCGGTGTGGGGTGTGAACAATGAGCAGTTCTTC
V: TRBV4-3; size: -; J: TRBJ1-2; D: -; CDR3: CASSQGVGSSPYGYTF; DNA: TGCGCCAGCAGCCAAGGGGTGGGGTCCTCTCCCTATGGCTACACCTTC
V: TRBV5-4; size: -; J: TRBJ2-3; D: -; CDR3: CASSFGGGATDTQYF; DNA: TGTGCCAGCAGCTTCGGTGGGGGAGCCACAGATACGCAGTATTTT
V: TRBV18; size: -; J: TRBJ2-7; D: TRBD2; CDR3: CASSEREGAHEQYF; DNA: TGTGCCAGCTCCGAGCGGGAGGGGGCCCACGAGCAGTACTTC
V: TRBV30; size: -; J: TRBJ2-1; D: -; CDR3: CAWSLYDEQFF; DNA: TGTGCCTGGAGTCTTTACGATGAGCAGTTCTTC
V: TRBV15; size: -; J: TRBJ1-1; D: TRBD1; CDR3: CATSLRDRGGTEAFF; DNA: TGTGCCACCAGCTTGAGGGACAGGGGCGGCACTGAAGCTTTCTTT
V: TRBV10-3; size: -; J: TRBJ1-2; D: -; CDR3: CAISESGNLYGYTF; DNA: TGTGCCATCAGTGAGTCCGGGAACCTCTATGGCTACACCTTC
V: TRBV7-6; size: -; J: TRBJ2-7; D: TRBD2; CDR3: CASSPPPGLYYEQYF; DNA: TGTGCCAGCAGCCCACCCCCGGGACTATACTACGAGCAGTACTTC
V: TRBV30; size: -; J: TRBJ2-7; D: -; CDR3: CAWSQLGEQYF; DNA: TGTGCCTGGAGTCAGCTGGGCGAGCAGTACTTC
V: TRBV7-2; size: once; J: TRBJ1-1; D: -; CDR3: CASSSQSVYEAFF; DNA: TGTGCCAGCAGCTCCCAGAGTGTATATGAAGCTTTCTTT
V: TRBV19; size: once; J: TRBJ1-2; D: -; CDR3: CASSPRSRRNYGYTF; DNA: TGTGCCAGTAGTCCCCGAAGCAGGCGGAACTATGGCTACACCTTC
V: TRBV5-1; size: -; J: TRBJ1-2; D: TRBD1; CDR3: CASSVTGEAGYTF; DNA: TGCGCCAGCAGCGTGACAGGGGAGGCTGGCTACACCTTC
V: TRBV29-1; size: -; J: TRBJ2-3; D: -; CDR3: CSVAQVRTDTQYF; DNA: TGCAGCGTTGCACAGGTTCGGACAGATACGCAGTATTTT
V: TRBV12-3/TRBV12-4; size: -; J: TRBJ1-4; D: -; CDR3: CASTPNHEKLFF; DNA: TGTGCCAGCACCCCCAACCACGAAAAACTGTTTTTT
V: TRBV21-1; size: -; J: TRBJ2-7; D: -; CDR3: CASSNGQRGFILSYEQYF; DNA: TGTGCCAGCAGCAATGGCCAGCGGGGTTTCATCCTTTCCTACGAGCAGTACTTC
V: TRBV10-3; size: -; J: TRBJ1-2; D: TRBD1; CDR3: CAIRGTGLRSYTF; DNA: TGTGCCATCAGGGGGACAGGCTTAAGGAGCTACACCTTC
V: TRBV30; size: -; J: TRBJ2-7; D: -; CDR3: CAWSATSWSYEQYF; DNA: TGTGCCTGGAGTGCTACTTCGTGGTCCTACGAGCAGTACTTC
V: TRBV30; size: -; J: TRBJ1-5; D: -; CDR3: CAWSVEGTSYGPQHF; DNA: TGTGCCTGGAGTGTAGAGGGCACGAGCTATGGGCCCCAGCATTTT
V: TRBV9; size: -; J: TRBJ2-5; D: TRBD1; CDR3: CASSDPGQGSKETQYF; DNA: TGTGCCAGCAGCGACCCGGGACAGGGGTCGAAAGAGACCCAGTACTTC
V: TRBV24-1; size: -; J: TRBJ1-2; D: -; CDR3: CATSDRGTRVTF; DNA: TGTGCCACCAGTGATCGCGGTACACGGGTCACCTTC
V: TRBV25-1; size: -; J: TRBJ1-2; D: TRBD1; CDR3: CASKGQGGGYTF; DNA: TGTGCCAGCAAAGGACAGGGAGGCGGCTACACCTTC
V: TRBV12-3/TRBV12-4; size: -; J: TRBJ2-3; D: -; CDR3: CASSFGDTQYF; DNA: TGTGCCAGCAGTTTTGGAGATACGCAGTATTTT
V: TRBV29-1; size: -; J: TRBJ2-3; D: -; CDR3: CSVKIVTQYF; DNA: TGCAGCGTCAAGATTGTTACGCAGTATTTT
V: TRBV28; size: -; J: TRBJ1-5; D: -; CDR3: CASIERLNQPQHF; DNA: TGTGCCAGCATAGAACGGCTCAATCAGCCCCAGCATTTT
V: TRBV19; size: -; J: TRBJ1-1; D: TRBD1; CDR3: CASRPQDRGLRTTEAFF; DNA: TGTGCCAGTAGACCCCAGGACAGGGGTTTACGAACTACTGAAGCTTTCTTT
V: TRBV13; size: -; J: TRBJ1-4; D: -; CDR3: CASSSGRGANEKLFF; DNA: TGTGCCAGCAGCTCCGGACGGGGGGCTAATGAAAAACTGTTTTTT
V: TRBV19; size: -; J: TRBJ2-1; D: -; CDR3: CASSTGTSNYNEQFF; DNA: TGTGCCAGTAGTACCGGGACGAGTAACTACAATGAGCAGTTCTTC
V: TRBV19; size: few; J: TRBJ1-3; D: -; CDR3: CASSSLYRNTIYF; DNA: TGTGCCAGTAGTAGCCTCTATCGAAACACCATATATTTT
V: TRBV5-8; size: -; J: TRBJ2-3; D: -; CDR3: CASSLPRVFTQYF; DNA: TGTGCCAGCAGCTTGCCCAGGGTTTTTACGCAGTATTTT
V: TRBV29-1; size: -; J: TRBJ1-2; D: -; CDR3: CSVLGGDYGYTF; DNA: TGCAGCGTCCTTGGGGGGGACTATGGCTACACCTTC
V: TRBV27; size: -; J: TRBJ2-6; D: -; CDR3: CASSGIDSGANVLTF; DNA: TGTGCCAGCAGTGGCATTGACTCTGGGGCCAACGTCCTGACTTTC
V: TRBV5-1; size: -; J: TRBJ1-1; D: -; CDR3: CASTENGLNTEAFF; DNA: TGCGCCAGCACCGAGAATGGGCTGAACACTGAAGCTTTCTTT
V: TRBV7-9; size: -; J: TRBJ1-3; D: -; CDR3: CASSLELRRNTIYF; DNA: TGTGCCAGCAGCTTAGAGTTGAGGAGAAACACCATATATTTT
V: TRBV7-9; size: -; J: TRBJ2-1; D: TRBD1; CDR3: CASSLVGGQAPFF; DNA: TGTGCCAGCAGCTTAGTTGGTGGACAGGCTCCGTTCTTC
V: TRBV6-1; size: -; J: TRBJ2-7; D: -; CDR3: CASSEVDSDGREQYF; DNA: TGTGCCAGCAGTGAAGTCGACAGTGATGGGCGGGAGCAGTACTTC
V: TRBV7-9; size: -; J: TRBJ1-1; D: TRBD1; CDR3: CATPTGGKNTEAFF; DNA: TGTGCCACCCCGACAGGGGGGAAAAACACTGAAGCTTTCTTT
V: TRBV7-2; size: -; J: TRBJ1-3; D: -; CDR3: CASSPGFQSGNTIYF; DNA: TGTGCCAGCAGCCCAGGGTTCCAATCTGGAAACACCATATATTTT